A selection of T cell receptor beta chains follows, all from one sample in a study of blood T cell repertoires in COVID-19. Libraries were prepared by immunoSEQ multiplex PCR; TCRdb keeps only in-frame clonotypes and omits some of them. Of some 62,000 clones listed, about three quarters are singletons. Sequencing was carried out using peripheral blood. These receptors were obtained from a human donor in a cohort sampled during active COVID-19. CDR3s include the opening cysteine and the closing phenylalanine or tryptophan. Fields, in order: CDR3 length, V gene, CDR3 protein.

length: 18
V: TRBV5-1
CDR3: CASSPGSRGANIGETQYF

length: 14
V: TRBV5-1
CDR3: CASSGGTVQETQYF

length: 14
V: TRBV2
CDR3: CASSEQGTYYGYTF

length: 14
V: TRBV2
CDR3: CASSSTGYQETQYF

length: 18
V: TRBV6-1
CDR3: CASSASVSGGANTGELFF

length: 15
V: TRBV20-1
CDR3: CSASPTDREDQPQHF

length: 14
V: TRBV5-4
CDR3: CASSLGQQEETQYF

length: 16
V: TRBV14
CDR3: CASSLSRGRYGNTIYF

length: 18
V: TRBV13
CDR3: CASSLGLAASGGYNEQFF

length: 15
V: TRBV5-1
CDR3: CASSLAGIGTYEQYF

length: 12
V: TRBV4-2
CDR3: CASSQDRGGYTF

length: 15
V: TRBV28
CDR3: CASSAPTGSDYEQYF

length: 14
V: TRBV5-1
CDR3: CASSLTGERGGYTF

length: 14
V: TRBV10-3
CDR3: CAISERDRHYGYTF

length: 13
V: TRBV12-3/TRBV12-4
CDR3: CASSLSQGGEQYF

length: 13
V: TRBV6-4
CDR3: CASRPDSCYEQYF

length: 13
V: TRBV28
CDR3: CASSLPLDNEQFF

length: 15
V: TRBV4-1
CDR3: CASSPSEAGSQPQHF

length: 14
V: TRBV11-2
CDR3: CASSPPGRADTQYF

length: 13
V: TRBV9
CDR3: CASSVVAGSPLHF

length: 13
V: TRBV3-1/TRBV3-2
CDR3: CASSNSRIPPQHF

length: 12
V: TRBV19
CDR3: CASSASGNTQYF

length: 14
V: TRBV7-2
CDR3: CASSLARQAYGYTF

length: 15
V: TRBV11-2
CDR3: CASSLVGPLSYEQYF

length: 14
V: TRBV5-1
CDR3: CASSSGGKDTEAFF

length: 13
V: TRBV24-1
CDR3: CATRGQENTEAFF

length: 14
V: TRBV6-2/TRBV6-3
CDR3: CASRPTGGSYGYTF

length: 16
V: TRBV10-3
CDR3: CAISERTGVAGNTIYF

length: 15
V: TRBV2
CDR3: CASSERGLNTGELFF

length: 14
V: TRBV5-8
CDR3: CASSPGSLGYGYTF

length: 14
V: TRBV5-4
CDR3: CASTLGQGADTQYF

length: 14
V: TRBV2
CDR3: CASTAGFSGNTIYF

length: 15
V: TRBV9
CDR3: CASSQMGGSGNTIYF

length: 13
V: TRBV12-3/TRBV12-4
CDR3: CASRKETVREAFF

length: 15
V: TRBV14
CDR3: CASSQGTVPYGGYTF

length: 17
V: TRBV9
CDR3: CASSETSGGAWTGELFF

length: 15
V: TRBV28
CDR3: CASSLGRGHDYGYTF

length: 14
V: TRBV6-1
CDR3: CASSEISYNSPLHF

length: 15
V: TRBV7-9
CDR3: CASSLGGGAPETQYF

length: 17
V: TRBV2
CDR3: CASSEASGGLSYNEQFF

length: 15
V: TRBV5-5
CDR3: CASSLAHGNTGELFF

length: 13
V: TRBV7-2
CDR3: CASTLQVGEAQYF

length: 15
V: TRBV7-6
CDR3: CASSLRGAGTGELFF

length: 19
V: TRBV4-2
CDR3: CASSPSGTSGGANTGELFF

length: 14
V: TRBV7-9
CDR3: CASSLGTVGYEQYF

length: 12
V: TRBV20-1
CDR3: CSASPRRDTQYF

length: 14
V: TRBV29-1
CDR3: CSVGGLAGVETQYF

length: 16
V: TRBV19
CDR3: CASSATLAGGDYEQYF

length: 11
V: TRBV6-5
CDR3: CASSLGETQYF

length: 15
V: TRBV7-2
CDR3: CASSSRGGFTDTQYF

length: 13
V: TRBV2
CDR3: CASRVVTAEKLFF

length: 13
V: TRBV5-6
CDR3: CASSLGQGRGYTF

length: 13
V: TRBV6-2/TRBV6-3
CDR3: CASSYPTPDTQYF

length: 12
V: TRBV5-1
CDR3: CASSASSYEQYF

length: 15
V: TRBV28
CDR3: CASSLTSNSGNTIYF